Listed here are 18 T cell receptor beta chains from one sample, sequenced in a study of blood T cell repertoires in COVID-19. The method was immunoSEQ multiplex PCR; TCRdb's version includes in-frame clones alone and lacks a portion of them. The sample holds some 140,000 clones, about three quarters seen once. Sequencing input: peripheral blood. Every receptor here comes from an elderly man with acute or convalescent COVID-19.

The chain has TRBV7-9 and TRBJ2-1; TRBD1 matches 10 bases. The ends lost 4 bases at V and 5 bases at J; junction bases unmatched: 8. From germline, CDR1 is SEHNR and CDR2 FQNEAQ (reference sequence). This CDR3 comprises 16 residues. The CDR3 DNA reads TGTGCCAGCAGCTCGTTACCGGGACAGGGGAACAATGAGCAGTTCTTC. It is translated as CASSSLPGQGNNEQFF.

The CDR3 DNA follows: TGTGCCAGCAGCTCGGGGTTCAGAATCCAGTACTTC. Amino acids: CASSSGFRIQYF. This sequence joins TRBV28 and TRBJ2-5; D might be TRBD2 (5 bases). In germline, CDR1 is MDHEN, CDR2 SYDVKM. The CDR3 runs to 12 residues. The ends were cut back, 6 bases at V and 10 bases at J, with 15 bases in the middle.

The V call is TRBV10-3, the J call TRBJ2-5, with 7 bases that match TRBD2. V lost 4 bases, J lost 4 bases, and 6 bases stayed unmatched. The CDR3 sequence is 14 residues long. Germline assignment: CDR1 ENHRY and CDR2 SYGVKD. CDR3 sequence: CAISGGRGGETQYF. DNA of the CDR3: TGTGCCATCAGTGGGGGTCGCGGGGGAGAGACCCAGTACTTC.

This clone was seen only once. For the CDR3, the DNA is TGTGCCAGCAGCTTCTACCGGTCGGGAAAGGATGGCTACACCTTC. Residues: CASSFYRSGKDGYTF. This chain uses TRBV7-2 with TRBJ1-2; D is ambiguous. Trimming shortened V by 3 bases and J by 6 bases, and 17 bases separated the two germline ends. This CDR3 region has 15 residues. CDR1 is SGHTA and CDR2 is FQGNSA in the germline V gene.

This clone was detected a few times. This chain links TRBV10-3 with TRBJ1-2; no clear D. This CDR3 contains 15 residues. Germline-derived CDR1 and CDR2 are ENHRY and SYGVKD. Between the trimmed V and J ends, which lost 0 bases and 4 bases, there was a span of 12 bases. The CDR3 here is CAISESNPAPYGYTF. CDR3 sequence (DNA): TGTGCCATCAGTGAGTCGAACCCAGCGCCCTATGGCTACACCTTC.

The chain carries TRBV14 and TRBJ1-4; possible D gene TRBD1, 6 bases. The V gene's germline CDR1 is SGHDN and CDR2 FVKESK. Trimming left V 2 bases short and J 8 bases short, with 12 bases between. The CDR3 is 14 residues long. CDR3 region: CASSQLGQNEKLFF. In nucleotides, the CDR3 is TGTGCCAGCAGCCAACTTGGACAGAACGAAAAACTGTTTTTT.

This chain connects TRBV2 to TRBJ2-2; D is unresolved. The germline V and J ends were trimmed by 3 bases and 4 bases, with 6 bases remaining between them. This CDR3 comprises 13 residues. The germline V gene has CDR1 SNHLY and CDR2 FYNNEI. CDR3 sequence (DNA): TGTGCCAGCAGTGACCTCCCCACCGGGGAGCTGTTTTTT. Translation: CASSDLPTGELFF.

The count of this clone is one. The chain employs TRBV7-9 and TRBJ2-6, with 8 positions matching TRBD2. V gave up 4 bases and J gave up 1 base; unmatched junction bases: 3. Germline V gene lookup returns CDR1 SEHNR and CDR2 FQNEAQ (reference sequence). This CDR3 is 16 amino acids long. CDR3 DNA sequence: TGTGCCAGCAGCTCCGGGGGGGCATCTGGGGCCAACGTCCTGACTTTC. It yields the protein CASSSGGASGANVLTF. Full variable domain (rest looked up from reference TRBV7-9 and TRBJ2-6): DTGVSQNPRHKITKRGQNVTFRCDPISEHNRLYWYRQTLGQGPEFLTYFQNEAQLEKSRLLSDRFSAERPKGSFSTLEIQRTEQGDSAMYLCASSSGGASGANVLTFGAGSRLTVL.

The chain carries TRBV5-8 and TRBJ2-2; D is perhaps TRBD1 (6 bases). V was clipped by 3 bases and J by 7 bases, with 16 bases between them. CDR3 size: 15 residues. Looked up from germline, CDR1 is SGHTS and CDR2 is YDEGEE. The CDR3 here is CASSSSGALGGELFF. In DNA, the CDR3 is TGTGCCAGCAGCTCCTCAGGGGCTCTTGGCGGGGAGCTGTTTTTT.

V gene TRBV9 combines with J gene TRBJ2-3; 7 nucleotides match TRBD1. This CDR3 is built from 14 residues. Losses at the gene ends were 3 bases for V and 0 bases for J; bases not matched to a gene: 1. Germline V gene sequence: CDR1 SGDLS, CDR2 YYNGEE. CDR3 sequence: CASSATGSTDTQYF. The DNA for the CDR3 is TGTGCCAGCAGCGCGACAGGGAGCACAGATACGCAGTATTTT.

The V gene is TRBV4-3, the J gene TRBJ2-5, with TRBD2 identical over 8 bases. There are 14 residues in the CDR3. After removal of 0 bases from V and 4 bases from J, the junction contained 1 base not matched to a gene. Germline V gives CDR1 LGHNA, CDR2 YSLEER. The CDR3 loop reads CASSQDTSGETQYF. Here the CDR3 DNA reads TGCGCCAGCAGCCAAGATACTAGCGGAGAGACCCAGTACTTC.

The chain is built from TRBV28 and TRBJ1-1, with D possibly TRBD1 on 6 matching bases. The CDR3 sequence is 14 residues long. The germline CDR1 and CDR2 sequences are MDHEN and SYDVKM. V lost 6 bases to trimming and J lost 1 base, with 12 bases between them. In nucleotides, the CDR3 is TGTGCCAGCAGGAACCCGACAGGGAACACTGAAGCTTTCTTT. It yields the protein CASRNPTGNTEAFF.

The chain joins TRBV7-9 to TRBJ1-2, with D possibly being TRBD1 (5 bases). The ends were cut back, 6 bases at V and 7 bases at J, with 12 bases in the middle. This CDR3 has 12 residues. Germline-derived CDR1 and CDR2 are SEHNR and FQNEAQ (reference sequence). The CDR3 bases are TGTGCCAGCAGGTCAGGACAAGGTGGCTACACCTTC. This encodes CASRSGQGGYTF.

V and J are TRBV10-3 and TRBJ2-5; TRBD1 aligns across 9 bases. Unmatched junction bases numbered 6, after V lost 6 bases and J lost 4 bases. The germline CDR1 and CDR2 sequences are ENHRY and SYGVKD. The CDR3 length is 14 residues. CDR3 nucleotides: TGTGCCATCAGCACGGACAGGGGAGGAGAGACCCAGTACTTC. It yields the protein CAISTDRGGETQYF.

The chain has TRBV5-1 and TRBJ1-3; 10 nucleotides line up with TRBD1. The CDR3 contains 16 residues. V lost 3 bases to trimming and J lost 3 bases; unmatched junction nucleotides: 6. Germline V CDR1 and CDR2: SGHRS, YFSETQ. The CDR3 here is CASSYTTGGNGNTIYF. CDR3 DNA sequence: TGCGCCAGCAGCTACACGACAGGGGGCAATGGAAACACCATATATTTT.

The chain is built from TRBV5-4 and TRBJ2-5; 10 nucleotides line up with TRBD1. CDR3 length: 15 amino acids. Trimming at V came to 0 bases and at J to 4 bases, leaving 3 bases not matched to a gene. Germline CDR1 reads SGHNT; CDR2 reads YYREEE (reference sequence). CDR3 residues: CASSLETGGVETQYF. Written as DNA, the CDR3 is TGTGCCAGCAGCTTGGAGACAGGGGGCGTAGAGACCCAGTACTTC. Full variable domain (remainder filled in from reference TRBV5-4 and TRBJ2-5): ETGVTQSPTHLIKTRGQQVTLRCSSQSGHNTVSWYQQALGQGPQFIFQYYREEENGRGNFPPRFSGLQFPNYSSELNVNALELDDSALYLCASSLETGGVETQYFGPGTRLLVL.

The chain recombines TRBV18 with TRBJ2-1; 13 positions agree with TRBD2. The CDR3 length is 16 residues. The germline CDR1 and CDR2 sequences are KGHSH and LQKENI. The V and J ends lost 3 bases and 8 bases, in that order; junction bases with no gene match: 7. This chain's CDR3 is CASSPIGTSGADEQFF. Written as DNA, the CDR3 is TGTGCCAGCTCACCGATCGGGACTAGCGGGGCGGATGAGCAGTTCTTC.

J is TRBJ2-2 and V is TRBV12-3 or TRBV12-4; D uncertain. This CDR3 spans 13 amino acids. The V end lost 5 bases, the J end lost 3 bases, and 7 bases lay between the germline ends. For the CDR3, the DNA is TGTGCCAGCAGTCTATCCTACACCGGGGAGCTGTTTTTT. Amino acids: CASSLSYTGELFF.